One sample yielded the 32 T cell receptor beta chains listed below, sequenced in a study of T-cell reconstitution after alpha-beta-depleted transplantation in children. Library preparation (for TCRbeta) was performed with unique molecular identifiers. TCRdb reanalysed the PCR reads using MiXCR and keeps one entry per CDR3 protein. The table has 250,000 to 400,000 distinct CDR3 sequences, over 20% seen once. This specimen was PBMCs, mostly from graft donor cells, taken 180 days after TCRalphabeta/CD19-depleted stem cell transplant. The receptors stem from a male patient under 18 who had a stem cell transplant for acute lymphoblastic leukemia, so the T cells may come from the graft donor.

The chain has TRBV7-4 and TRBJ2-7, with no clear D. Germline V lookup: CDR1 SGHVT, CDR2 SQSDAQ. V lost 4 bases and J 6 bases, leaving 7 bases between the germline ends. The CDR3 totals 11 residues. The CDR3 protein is CASSSPSEQYF. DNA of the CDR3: TGTGCCAGCAGCTCACCCTCCGAGCAGTACTTC.

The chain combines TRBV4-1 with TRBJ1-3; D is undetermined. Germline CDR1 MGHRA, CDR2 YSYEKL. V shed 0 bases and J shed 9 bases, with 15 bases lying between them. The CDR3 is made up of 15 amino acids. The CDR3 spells CASSQDSVPGATIYF. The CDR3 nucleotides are TGCGCCAGCAGCCAAGATTCCGTGCCGGGAGCCACCATATATTTT.

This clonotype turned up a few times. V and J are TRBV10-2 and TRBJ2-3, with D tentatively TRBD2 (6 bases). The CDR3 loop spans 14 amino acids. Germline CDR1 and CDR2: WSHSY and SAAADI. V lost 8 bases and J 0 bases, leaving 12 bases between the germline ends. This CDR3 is CASGGSASTDTQYF. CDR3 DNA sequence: TGCGCCAGCGGAGGGTCGGCTAGCACAGATACGCAGTATTTT.

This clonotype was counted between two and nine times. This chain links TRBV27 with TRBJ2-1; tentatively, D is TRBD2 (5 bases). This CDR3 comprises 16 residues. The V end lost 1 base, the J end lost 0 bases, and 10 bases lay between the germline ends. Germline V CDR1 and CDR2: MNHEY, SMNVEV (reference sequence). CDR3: CASSLLGGSSYNEQFF. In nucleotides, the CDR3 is TGTGCCAGCAGTTTATTGGGTGGGAGCTCCTACAATGAGCAGTTCTTC.

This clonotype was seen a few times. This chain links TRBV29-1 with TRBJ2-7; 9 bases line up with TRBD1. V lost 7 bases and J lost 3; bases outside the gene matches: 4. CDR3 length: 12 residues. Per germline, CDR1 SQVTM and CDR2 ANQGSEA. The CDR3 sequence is CSGGQGYYEQYF. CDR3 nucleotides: TGCAGCGGGGGACAGGGTTACTACGAGCAGTACTTC.

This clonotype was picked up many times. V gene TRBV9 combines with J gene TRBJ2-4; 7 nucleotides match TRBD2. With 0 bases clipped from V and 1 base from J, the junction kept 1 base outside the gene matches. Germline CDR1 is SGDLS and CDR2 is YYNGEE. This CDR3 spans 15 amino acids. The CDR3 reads CASSVAGGAKNIQYF. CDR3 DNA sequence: TGTGCCAGCAGCGTAGCGGGAGGTGCCAAAAACATTCAGTACTTC.

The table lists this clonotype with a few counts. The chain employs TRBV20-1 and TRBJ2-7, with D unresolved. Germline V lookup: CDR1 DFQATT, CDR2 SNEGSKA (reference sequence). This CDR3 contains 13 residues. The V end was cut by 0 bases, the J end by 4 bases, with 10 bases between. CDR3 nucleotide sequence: TGCAGTGCTAGAGATCCACCCCGGTACGAGCAGTACTTC. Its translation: CSARDPPRYEQYF.

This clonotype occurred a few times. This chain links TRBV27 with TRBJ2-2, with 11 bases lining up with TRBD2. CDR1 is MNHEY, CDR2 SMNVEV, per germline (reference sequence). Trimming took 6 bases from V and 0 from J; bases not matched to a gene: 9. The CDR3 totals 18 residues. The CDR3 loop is CASRNLGLAETNTGELFF. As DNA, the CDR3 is TGTGCCAGCAGAAACCTGGGACTAGCGGAAACGAACACCGGGGAGCTGTTTTTT.

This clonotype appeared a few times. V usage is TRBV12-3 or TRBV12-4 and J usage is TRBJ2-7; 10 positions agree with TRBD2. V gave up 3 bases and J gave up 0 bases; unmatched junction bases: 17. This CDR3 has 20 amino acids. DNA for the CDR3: TGTGCCAGCAGTTTCCGTACATTGGGCATAGCGGGAGGCCCCTCCTACGAGCAGTACTTC. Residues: CASSFRTLGIAGGPSYEQYF.

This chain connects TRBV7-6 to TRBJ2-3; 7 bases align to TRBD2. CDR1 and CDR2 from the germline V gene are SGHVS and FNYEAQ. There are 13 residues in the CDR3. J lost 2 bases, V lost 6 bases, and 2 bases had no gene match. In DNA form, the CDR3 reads TGTGCCAGCAGGGCGGGAGCCACAGATACGCAGTATTTT. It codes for CASRAGATDTQYF.

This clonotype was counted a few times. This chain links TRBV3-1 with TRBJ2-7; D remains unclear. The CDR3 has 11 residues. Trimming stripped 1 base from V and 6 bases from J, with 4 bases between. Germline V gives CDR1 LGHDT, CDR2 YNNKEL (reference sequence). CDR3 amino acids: CASSQVTEQYF. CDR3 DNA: TGTGCCAGCAGCCAAGTAACCGAGCAGTACTTC.

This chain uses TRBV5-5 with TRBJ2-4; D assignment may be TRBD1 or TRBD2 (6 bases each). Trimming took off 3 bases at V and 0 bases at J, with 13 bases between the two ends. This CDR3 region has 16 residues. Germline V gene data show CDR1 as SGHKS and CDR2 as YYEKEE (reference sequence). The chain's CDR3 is CASSSVGGLAKNIQYF. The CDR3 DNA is TGTGCCAGCAGCTCGGTGGGGGGCCTAGCCAAAAACATTCAGTACTTC. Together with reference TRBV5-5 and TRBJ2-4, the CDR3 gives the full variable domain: DAGVTQSPTHLIKTRGQQVTLRCSPISGHKSVSWYQQVLGQGPQFIFQYYEKEERGRGNFPDRFSARQFPNYSSELNVNALLLGDSALYLCASSSVGGLAKNIQYFGAGTRLSVL.

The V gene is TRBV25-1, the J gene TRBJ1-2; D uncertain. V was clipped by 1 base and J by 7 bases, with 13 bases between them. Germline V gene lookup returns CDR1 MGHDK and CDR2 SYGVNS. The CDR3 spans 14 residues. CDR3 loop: CASSELGQSAGYTF. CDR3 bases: TGTGCCAGCAGTGAATTAGGGCAGTCGGCTGGCTACACCTTC.

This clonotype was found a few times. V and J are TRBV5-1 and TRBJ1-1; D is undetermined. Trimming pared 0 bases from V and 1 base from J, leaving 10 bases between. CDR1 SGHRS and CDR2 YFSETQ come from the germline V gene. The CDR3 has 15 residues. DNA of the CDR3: TGCGCCAGCAGCTTGGTGGCAGGTTCGAACACTGAAGCTTTCTTT. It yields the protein CASSLVAGSNTEAFF.

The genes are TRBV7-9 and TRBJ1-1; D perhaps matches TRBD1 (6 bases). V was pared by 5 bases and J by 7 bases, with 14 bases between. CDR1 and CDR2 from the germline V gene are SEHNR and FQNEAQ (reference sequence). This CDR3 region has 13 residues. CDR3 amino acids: CASSGRGGLEAFF. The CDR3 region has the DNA TGTGCCAGCAGCGGCAGGGGCGGACTTGAAGCTTTCTTT.

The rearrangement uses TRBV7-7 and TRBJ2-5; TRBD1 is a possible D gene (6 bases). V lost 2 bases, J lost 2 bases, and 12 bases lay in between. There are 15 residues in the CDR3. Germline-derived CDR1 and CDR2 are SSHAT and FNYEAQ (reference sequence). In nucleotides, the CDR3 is TGTGCCAGCAGCTTATATGCAGGGGCTCAAGAGACCCAGTACTTC. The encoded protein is CASSLYAGAQETQYF.

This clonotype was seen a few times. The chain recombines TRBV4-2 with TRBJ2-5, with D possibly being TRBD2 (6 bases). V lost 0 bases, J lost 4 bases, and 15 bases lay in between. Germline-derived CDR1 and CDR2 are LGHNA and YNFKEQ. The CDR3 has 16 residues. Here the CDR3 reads CASSQEGGWGGETQYF. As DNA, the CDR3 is TGTGCCAGCAGCCAAGAAGGCGGGTGGGGAGGAGAGACCCAGTACTTC.

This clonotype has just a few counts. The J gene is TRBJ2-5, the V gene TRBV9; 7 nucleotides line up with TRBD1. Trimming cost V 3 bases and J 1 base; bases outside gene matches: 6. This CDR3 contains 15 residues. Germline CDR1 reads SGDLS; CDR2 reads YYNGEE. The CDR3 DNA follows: TGTGCCAGCAGCGGGCCAAGGGACAGCCAAGAGACCCAGTACTTC. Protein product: CASSGPRDSQETQYF.

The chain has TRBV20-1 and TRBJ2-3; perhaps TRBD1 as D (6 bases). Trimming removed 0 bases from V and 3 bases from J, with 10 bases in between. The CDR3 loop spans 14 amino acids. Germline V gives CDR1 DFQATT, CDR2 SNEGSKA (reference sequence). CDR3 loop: CSARDRQGTDTQYF. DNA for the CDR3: TGCAGTGCTAGAGATCGGCAGGGGACAGATACGCAGTATTTT.

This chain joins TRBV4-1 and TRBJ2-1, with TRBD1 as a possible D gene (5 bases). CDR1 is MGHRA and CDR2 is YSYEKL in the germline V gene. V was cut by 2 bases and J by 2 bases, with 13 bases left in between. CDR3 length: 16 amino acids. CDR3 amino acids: CASSQSSRAAYNEQFF. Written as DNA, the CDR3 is TGCGCCAGCAGCCAATCGTCCAGGGCGGCCTACAATGAGCAGTTCTTC.

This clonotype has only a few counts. The CDR3 region is CASSHWLASYEQYF. The CDR3 DNA is TGTGCCAGCAGCCACTGGCTAGCCTCCTACGAGCAGTACTTC. The chain has TRBV4-2 and TRBJ2-7; tentatively, D is TRBD2 (5 bases). Germline V lookup: CDR1 LGHNA, CDR2 YNFKEQ. V lost 3 bases and J 0 bases, leaving 9 bases between the germline ends. The CDR3 sequence is 14 residues long.

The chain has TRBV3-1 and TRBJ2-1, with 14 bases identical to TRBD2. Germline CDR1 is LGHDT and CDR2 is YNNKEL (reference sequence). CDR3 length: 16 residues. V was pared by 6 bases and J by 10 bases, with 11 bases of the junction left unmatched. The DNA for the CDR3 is TGTGCCAGCAGTTCCGAGACTAGCGGGAGGGCCAACGAGCAGTTCTTC. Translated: CASSSETSGRANEQFF.

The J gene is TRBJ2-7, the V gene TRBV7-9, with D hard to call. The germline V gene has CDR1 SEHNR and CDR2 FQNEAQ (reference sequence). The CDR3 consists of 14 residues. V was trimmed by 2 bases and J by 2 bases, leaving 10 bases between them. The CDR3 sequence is CASSLYGPTYEQYF. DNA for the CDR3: TGTGCCAGCAGCTTATACGGGCCAACCTACGAGCAGTACTTC.

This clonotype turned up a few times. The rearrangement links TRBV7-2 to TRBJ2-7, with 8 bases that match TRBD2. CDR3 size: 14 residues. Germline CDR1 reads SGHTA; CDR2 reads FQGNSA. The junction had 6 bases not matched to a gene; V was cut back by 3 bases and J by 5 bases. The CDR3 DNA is TGTGCCAGCAGCTTCACGGGAGGGGGAGACGAGCAGTACTTC. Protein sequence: CASSFTGGGDEQYF.

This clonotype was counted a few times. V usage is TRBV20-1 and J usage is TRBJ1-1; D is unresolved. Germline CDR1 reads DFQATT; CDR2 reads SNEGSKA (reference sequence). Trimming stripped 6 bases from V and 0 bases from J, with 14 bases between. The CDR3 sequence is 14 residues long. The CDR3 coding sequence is TGCAGTGCCCCTGCGCGCTACTTGAACACTGAAGCTTTCTTT. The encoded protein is CSAPARYLNTEAFF.

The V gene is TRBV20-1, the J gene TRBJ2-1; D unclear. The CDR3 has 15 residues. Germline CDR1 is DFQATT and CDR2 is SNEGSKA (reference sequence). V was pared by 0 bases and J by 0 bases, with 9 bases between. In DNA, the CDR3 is TGCAGTGCTAGAGATACACTCTACTCCTACAATGAGCAGTTCTTC. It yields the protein CSARDTLYSYNEQFF.

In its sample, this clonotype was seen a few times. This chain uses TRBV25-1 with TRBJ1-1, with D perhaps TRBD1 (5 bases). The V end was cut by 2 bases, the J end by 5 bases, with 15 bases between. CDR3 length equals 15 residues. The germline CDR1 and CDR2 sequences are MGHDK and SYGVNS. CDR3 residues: CASSEEWGVGTEAFF. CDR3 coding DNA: TGTGCCAGCAGTGAAGAGTGGGGGGTAGGGACTGAAGCTTTCTTT. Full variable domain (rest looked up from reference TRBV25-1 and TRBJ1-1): EADIYQTPRYLVIGTGKKITLECSQTMGHDKMYWYQQDPGMELHLIHYSYGVNSTEKGDLSSESTVSRIRTEHFPLTLESARPSHTSQYLCASSEEWGVGTEAFFGQGTRLTVV.

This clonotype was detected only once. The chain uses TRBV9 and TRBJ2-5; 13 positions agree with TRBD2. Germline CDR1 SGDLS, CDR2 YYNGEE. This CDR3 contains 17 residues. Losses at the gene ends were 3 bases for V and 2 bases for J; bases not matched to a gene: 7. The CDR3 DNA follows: TGTGCCAGCAGCGCCCCTCCGGGACTAGCGGGACAAGAGACCCAGTACTTC. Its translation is CASSAPPGLAGQETQYF.

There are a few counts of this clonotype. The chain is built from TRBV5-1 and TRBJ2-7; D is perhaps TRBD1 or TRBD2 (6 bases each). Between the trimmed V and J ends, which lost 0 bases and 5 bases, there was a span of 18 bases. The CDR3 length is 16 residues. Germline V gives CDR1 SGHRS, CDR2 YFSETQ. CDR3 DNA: TGCGCCAGCAGCTTGGGAACGAGGGGGGCCTTTGACGAGCAGTACTTC. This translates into CASSLGTRGAFDEQYF.

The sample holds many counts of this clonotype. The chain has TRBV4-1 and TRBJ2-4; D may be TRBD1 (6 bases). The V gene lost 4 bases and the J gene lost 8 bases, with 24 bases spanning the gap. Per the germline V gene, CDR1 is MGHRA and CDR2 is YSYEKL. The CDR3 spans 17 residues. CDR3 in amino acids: CASSPKLGRDIGDIQYF. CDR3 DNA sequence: TGCGCCAGCAGCCCCAAATTGGGCCGGGACATAGGGGACATTCAGTACTTC.

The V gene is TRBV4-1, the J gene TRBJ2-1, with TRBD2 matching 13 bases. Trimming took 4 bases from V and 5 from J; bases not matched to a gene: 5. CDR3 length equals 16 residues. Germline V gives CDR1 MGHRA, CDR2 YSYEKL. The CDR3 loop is CASSRLGLAGHNEQFF. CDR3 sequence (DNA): TGCGCCAGCAGCCGATTGGGACTAGCGGGGCACAATGAGCAGTTCTTC.

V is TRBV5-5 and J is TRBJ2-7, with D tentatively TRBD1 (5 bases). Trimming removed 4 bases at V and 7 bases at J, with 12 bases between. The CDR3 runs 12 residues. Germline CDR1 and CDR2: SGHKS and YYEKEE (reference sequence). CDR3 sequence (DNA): TGTGCCAGCAGCAACAGACAGTTTGAGCAGTACTTC. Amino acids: CASSNRQFEQYF.